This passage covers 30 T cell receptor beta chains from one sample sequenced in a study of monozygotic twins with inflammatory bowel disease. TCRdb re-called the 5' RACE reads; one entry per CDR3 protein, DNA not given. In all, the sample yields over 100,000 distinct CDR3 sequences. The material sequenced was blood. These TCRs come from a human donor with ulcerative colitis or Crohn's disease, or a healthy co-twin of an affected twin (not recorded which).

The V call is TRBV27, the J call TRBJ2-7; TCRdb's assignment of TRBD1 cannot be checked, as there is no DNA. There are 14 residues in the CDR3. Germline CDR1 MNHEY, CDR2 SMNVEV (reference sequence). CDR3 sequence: CASSLEQGHYEQYF.

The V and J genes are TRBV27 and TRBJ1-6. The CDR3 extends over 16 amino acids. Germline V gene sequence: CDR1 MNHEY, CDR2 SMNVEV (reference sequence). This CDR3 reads CASSFQASSYNSPLHF.

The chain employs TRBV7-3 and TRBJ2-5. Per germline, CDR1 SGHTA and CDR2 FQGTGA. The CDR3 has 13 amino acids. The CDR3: CASSREVQETQYF.

This CDR3 reads CSASPVPFGRPSYSNQPQHF. The rearrangement joins TRBV20-1 to TRBJ1-5. The germline V gene has CDR1 DFQATT and CDR2 SNEGSKA (reference sequence). The CDR3 covers 20 residues.

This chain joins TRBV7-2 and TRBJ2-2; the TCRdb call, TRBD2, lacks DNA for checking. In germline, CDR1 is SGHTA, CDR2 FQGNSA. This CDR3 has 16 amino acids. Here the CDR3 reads CASSLGLAGGLGELFF.

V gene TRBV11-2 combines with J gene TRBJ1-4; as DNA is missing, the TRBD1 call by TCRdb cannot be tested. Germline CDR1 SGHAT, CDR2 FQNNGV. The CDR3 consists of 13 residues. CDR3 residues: CASSSRGGEKLFF.

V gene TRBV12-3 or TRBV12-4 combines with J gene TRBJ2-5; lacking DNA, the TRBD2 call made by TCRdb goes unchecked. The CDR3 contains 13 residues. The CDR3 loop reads CASTPGLLETQYF.

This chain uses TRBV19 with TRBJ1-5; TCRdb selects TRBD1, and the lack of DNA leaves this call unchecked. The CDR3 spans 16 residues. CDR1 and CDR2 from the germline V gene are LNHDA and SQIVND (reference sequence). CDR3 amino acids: CASSTGQDPSNQPQHF.

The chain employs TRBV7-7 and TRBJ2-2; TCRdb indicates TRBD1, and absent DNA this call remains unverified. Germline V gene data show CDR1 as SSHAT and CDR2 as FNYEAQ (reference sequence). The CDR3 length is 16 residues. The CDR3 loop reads CASSLTGLVDTGELFF.

This chain's CDR3 is CASNNPDPERSNSPLHF. The chain employs TRBV6-8 and TRBJ1-6. The CDR3 totals 17 residues. CDR1 and CDR2 (germline): MNHGY, SAAAGT.

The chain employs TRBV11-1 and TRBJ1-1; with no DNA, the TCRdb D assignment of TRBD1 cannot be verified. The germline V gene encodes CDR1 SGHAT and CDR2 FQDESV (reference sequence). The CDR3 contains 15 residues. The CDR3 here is CASSFSPGRNTEAFF.

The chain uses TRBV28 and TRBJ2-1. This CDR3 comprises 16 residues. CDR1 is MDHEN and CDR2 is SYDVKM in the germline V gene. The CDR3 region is CASSLLSAGSYNEQFF.

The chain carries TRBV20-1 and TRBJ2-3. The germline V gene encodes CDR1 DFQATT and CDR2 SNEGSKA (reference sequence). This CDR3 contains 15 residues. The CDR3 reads CSAREYGFRTDTQYF.

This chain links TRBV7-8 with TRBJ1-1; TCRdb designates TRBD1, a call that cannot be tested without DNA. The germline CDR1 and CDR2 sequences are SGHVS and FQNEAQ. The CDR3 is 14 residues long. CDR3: CASSVRQGNTEAFF.

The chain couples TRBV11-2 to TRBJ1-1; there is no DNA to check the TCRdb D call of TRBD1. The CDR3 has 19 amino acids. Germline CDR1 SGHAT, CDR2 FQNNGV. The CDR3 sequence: CASSPLRRQGGLQNTEAFF.

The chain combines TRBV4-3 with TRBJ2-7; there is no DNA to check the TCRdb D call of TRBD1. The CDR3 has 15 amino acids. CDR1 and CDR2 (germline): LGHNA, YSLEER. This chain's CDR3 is CASSPSRGFIYEQYF.

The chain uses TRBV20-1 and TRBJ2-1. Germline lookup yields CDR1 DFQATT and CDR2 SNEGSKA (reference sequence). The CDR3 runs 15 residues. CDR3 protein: CSASRLRSSYNEQFF.

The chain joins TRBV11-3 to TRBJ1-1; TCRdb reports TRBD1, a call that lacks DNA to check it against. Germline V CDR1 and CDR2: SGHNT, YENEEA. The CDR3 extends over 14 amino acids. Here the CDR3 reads CASRKGQGNTEAFF.

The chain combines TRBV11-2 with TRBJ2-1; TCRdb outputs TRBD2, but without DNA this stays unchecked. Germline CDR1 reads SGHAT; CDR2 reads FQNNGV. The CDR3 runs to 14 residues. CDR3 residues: CASSTSSGDNEQFF.

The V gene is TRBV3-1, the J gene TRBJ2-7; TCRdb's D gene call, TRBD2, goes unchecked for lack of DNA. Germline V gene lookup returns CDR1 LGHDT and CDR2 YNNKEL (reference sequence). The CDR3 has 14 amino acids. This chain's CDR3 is CASSRAGGIYEQYF.

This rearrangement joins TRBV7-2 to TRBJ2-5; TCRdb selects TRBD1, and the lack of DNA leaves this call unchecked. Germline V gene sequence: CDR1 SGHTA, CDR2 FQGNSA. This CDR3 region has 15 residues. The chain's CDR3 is CASSQWTGGAETQYF.

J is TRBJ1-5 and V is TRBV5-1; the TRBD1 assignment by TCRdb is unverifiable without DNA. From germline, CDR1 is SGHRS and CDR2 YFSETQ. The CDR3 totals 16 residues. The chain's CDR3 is CASSPGYRGPNQPQHF.

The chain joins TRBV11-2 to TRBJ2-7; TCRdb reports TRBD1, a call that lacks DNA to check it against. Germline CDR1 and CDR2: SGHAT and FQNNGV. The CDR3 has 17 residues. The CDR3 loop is CASSFSGTGDLSYEQYF.

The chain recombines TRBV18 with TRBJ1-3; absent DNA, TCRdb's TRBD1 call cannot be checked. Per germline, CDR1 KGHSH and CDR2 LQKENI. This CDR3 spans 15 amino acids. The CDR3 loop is CASSPRTGDGNTIYF. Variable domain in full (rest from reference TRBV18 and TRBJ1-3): NAGVMQNPRHLVRRRGQEARLRCSPMKGHSHVYWYRQLPEEGLKFMVYLQKENIIDESGMPKERFSAEFPKEGPSILRIQQVVRGDSAAYFCASSPRTGDGNTIYFGEGSWLTVV.

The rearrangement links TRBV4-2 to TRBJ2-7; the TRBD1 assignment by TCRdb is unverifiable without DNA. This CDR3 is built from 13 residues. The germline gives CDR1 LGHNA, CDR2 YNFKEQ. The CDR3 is CASSQQGVYEQYF.

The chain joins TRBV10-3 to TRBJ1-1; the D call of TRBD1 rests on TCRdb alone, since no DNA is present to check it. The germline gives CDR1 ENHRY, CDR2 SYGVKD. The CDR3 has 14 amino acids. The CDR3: CAIRGDRGHTEAFF.

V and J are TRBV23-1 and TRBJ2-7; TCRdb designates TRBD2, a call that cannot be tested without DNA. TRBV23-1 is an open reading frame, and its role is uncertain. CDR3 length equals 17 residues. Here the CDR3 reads CASSPYPSGRDTYEQYF.

CDR3 amino acids: CASRIQALIYQPQHF. The rearrangement uses TRBV6-5 and TRBJ1-5. CDR3 size: 15 residues. Germline CDR1 MNHEY, CDR2 SVGAGI.

This chain's CDR3 is CASSWWLAGSQSTGELFF. The gene calls are TRBV27 and TRBJ2-2; TCRdb gives TRBD2 as the D gene, but with no DNA this cannot be confirmed. Per the germline V gene, CDR1 is MNHEY and CDR2 is SMNVEV (reference sequence). The CDR3 runs 18 residues.

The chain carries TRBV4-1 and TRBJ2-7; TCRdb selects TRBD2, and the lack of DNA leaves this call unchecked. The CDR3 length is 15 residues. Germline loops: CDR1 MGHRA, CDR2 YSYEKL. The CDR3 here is CASSQGSGRDYEQYF.